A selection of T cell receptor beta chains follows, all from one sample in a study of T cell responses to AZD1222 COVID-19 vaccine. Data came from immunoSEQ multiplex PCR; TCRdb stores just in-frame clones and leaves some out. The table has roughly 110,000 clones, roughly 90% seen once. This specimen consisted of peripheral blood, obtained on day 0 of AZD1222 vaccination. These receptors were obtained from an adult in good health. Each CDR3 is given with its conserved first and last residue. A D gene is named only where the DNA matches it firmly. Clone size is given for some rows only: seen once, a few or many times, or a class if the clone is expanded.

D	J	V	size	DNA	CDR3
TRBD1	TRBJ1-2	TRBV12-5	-	TGTGCTAGTGGTTTGGTACGGGACAGAGCATATGGCTACACCTTC	CASGLVRDRAYGYTF
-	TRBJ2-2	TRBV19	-	TGTGCCAGTGGAGGGACAGTTAATAACCCCGGGGAGCTGTTTTTT	CASGGTVNNPGELFF
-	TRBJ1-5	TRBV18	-	TGTGCCAGCTCAGGGGGCCGGGATCAGCCCCAGCATTTT	CASSGGRDQPQHF
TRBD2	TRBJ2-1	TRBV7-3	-	TGTGCCAGCAGCTTCGGGACTAGCGGGAACAATGAGCAGTTCTTC	CASSFGTSGNNEQFF
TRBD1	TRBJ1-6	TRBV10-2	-	TGCGCCAGCAGCGATCCGGGACAGGGACGTTCACCCCTCCACTTT	CASSDPGQGRSPLHF
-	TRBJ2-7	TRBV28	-	TGTGCCAGCAGTGACAGCTACGAGCAGTACTTC	CASSDSYEQYF
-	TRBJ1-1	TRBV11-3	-	TGTGCCAGCAGCTGGACCTTGAACACTGAAGCTTTCTTT	CASSWTLNTEAFF
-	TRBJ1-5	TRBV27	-	TGTGCCAGCAGTTTTGGGGGGGGTCAGGGGCAGCCCCAGCATTTT	CASSFGGGQGQPQHF
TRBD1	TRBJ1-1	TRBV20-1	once	TGCAGTGCCAGAGGGACAGCTGAAGCTTTCTTT	CSARGTAEAFF
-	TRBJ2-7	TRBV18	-	TGTGCCAGCTCATCAGGAGTAGGGTGGGGGTACGAGCAGTACTTC	CASSSGVGWGYEQYF
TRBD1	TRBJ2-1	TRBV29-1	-	TGCAGCGTTGGGGACAGCCAGTTCTTC	CSVGDSQFF
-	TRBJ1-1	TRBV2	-	TGTGCCAGCCTTAGGGGGAACACTGAAGCTTTCTTT	CASLRGNTEAFF
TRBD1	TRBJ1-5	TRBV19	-	TGTGCCAGTAGTGGGACAGCCTCTAGCAATCAGCCCCAGCATTTT	CASSGTASSNQPQHF
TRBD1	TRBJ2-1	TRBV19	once	TGTGCCAGAGGGACAGGGCCCTACAATGAGCAGTTCTTC	CARGTGPYNEQFF